This TCR beta chain was sequenced during a study of blood T cell repertoires in COVID-19. CDR3 size: 11 residues. The ends were cut back, 3 bases at V and 5 bases at J, with 4 bases in the middle. Germline V lookup: CDR1 ENHRY, CDR2 SYGVKD. Method: immunoSEQ multiplex PCR; TCRdb's copy keeps in-frame clones and lacks some. The data hold some 97,000 clones, with over 80% observed a single time. The sequencing input was peripheral blood. This receptor was identified in a middle-aged man with active or convalescent COVID-19. The V and J genes are TRBV10-3 and TRBJ1-2, with D unclear. Here the CDR3 reads CAISDRYGYTF. The CDR3 bases are TGTGCCATCAGTGATCGGTATGGCTACACCTTC.